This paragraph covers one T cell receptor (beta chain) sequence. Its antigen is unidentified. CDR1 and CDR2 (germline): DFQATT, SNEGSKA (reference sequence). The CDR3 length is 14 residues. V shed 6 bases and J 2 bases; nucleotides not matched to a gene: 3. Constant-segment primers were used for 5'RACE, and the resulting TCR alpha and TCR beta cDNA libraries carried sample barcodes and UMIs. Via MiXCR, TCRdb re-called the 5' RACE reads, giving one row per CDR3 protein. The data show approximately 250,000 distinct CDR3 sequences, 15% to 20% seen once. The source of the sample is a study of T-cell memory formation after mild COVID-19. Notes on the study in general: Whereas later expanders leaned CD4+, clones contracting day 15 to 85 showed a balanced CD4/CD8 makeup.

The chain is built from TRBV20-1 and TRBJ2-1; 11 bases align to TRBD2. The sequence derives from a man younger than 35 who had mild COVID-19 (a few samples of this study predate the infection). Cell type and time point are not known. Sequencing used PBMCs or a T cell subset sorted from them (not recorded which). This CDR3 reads CSALAGGPYNEQFF. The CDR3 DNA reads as TGCAGTGCCTTAGCGGGGGGGCCCTACAATGAGCAGTTCTTC.